This TCR beta chain was identified in a study of T cells after yellow fever vaccination. The study, taken as a whole, reports: High-abundance clonotypes from the bulk population could contaminate FACS-sorted repertoires. In post-booster samples, most primary-vaccination clones reappeared (around 95% CD4, roughly 90% CD8).

5'RACE template switching produced TCR cDNA carrying a universal primer site and UMIs. TCRdb called the 5' RACE reads again in MiXCR, with one record for every CDR3 protein. Here the sample spans some 560,000 distinct CDR3 sequences, roughly a fifth being singletons. As for this clonotype: Its antigen is not known.

The specimen was PBMCs, collected 15 days after the yellow fever booster vaccination. This sequence was found in a man under 40 who received the YFV17D yellow fever vaccine.

The CDR3 DNA is TGCAGTGGGGGACTTCAAGGCTACGAGCAGTACTTC. Protein: CSGGLQGYEQYF. This chain joins TRBV20-1 and TRBJ2-7; perhaps TRBD2 as D (6 bases). The CDR3 has 12 amino acids. Germline V gene data show CDR1 as DFQATT and CDR2 as SNEGSKA (reference sequence). The V end lost 7 bases, the J end lost 3 bases, and 13 bases lay between the germline ends.